Below, 17 T cell receptor beta chains from the same sample are listed, as sequenced in a study of blood T cell repertoires in COVID-19. This table comes from immunoSEQ multiplex PCR, and its TCRdb copy is limited to in-frame clones, with some not included. The sample yields tens of thousands of clones, roughly four fifths seen once. The sample was peripheral blood. These receptors were collected from a woman aged 55-69 years with acute or convalescent COVID-19.

V is TRBV11-2 and J is TRBJ1-6, with D perhaps TRBD1 (5 bases). Germline V lookup: CDR1 SGHAT, CDR2 FQNNGV. The CDR3 extends over 15 amino acids. V shed 3 bases and J shed 9 bases, with 15 bases lying between them. In nucleotides, the CDR3 is TGTGCCAGCAGCTTCGGAGGGACGAGGGGTTCACCCCTCCACTTT. Protein sequence: CASSFGGTRGSPLHF.

The chain uses TRBV5-4 and TRBJ2-1, with TRBD2 matching over 8 bases. Germline V gene sequence: CDR1 SGHNT, CDR2 YYREEE (reference sequence). The CDR3 contains 13 residues. The V gene end was trimmed by 5 bases and the J gene end by 5 bases; junction bases not matched to a gene: 3. The CDR3 sequence is CASRSGRDNEQFF. The CDR3 DNA reads as TGTGCCAGCAGGTCCGGGAGGGACAATGAGCAGTTCTTC.

V is TRBV7-2 and J is TRBJ2-1; D remains ambiguous. Germline V gene sequence: CDR1 SGHTA, CDR2 FQGNSA. This CDR3 has 13 residues. Trimming left V 3 bases short and J 9 bases short, with 12 bases between. CDR3: CASSFGSASEQFF. The CDR3 nucleotides are TGTGCCAGCAGCTTCGGGTCCGCCAGTGAGCAGTTCTTC.

V gene TRBV10-2 combines with J gene TRBJ2-7, with 9 bases identical to TRBD2. The CDR3 is 16 amino acids. Germline CDR1 and CDR2: WSHSY and SAAADI. J gave up 5 bases and V 3 bases, and 11 bases lay outside the gene matches. CDR3 DNA sequence: TGCGCCAGCAGTGAACTGGTTCTAGCGGGAAGAAACGAGCAGTACTTC. This encodes CASSELVLAGRNEQYF.

The CDR3 DNA reads TGTGCCACCAGCAGAGATTTCCCCTTGCAGGGGAACGAGCAGTACTTC. Translation: CATSRDFPLQGNEQYF. The V gene is TRBV15, the J gene TRBJ2-7, with D perhaps TRBD1 (6 bases). The germline gives CDR1 LNHNV, CDR2 YYDKDF (reference sequence). The CDR3 consists of 16 residues. V lost 0 bases and J 5 bases, leaving 17 bases between the germline ends.

The chain has TRBV2 and TRBJ2-5, with a possible D match to TRBD1 (5 bases). Per the germline V gene, CDR1 is SNHLY and CDR2 is FYNNEI. Trimming pared 4 bases from V and 2 bases from J, leaving 14 bases between. This CDR3 region has 15 residues. CDR3 sequence: CASSGGYPLQETQYF. CDR3 DNA sequence: TGTGCCAGCAGTGGGGGCTATCCGCTTCAAGAGACCCAGTACTTC.

As for this clone: The junction departs from germline at one end; a sequencing error may be responsible. The V gene is TRBV3-1 (or the pseudogene TRBV3-2), the J gene TRBJ1-1; D remains ambiguous. Looked up from germline, CDR1 is LGHDT and CDR2 is YNNKEL (reference sequence). The CDR3 is 12 amino acids. In DNA, the CDR3 is TGTGCCAGCAGCCAAGGTGTAGATCCCTCGAGCTTT. Translating it yields CASSQGVDPSSF.

CDR3 bases: TGTGCCAGCAGCGTAGGACAGGGGGAAGCCTACGAGCAGTACTTC. Translating it yields CASSVGQGEAYEQYF. The chain joins TRBV9 to TRBJ2-7; 9 bases are shared with TRBD1. Per germline, CDR1 SGDLS and CDR2 YYNGEE. V was clipped by 0 bases and J by 2 bases; unmatched bases: 3. CDR3 length equals 15 residues.

The chain has TRBV9 and TRBJ1-1, with TRBD1 matching over 7 bases. The V gene end was trimmed by 3 bases and the J gene end by 5 bases; junction bases not matched to a gene: 7. Germline CDR1 is SGDLS and CDR2 is YYNGEE. The CDR3 contains 14 residues. The CDR3: CASSATGRGTEAFF. The CDR3 bases are TGTGCCAGCAGCGCGACAGGGCGAGGAACTGAAGCTTTCTTT.

V is TRBV11-2 and J is TRBJ2-1, with D maybe TRBD2 (5 bases). Per germline, CDR1 SGHAT and CDR2 FQNNGV. Trimming took 1 base from V and 10 from J, leaving 11 bases between them. This CDR3 contains 13 residues. The CDR3 bases are TGTGCCAGCAGCTTAGTGATATCGGGGGAGCAGTTCTTC. Translating it yields CASSLVISGEQFF.

The V call is TRBV7-8, the J call TRBJ1-1; 8 bases map to TRBD1. The CDR3 totals 15 residues. V was clipped by 2 bases and J by 2 bases; unmatched bases: 4. Germline V gene sequence: CDR1 SGHVS, CDR2 FQNEAQ. Here the CDR3 DNA reads TGTGCCAGCAGCTTACTTCAGGGGGCAAACACTGAAGCTTTCTTT. This translates into CASSLLQGANTEAFF.

The chain carries TRBV13 and TRBJ2-7; the match to TRBD1 covers 7 bases. Trimming at V came to 5 bases and at J to 2 bases, leaving 15 bases not matched to a gene. Germline loops: CDR1 PRHDT, CDR2 FYEKMQ (reference sequence). This CDR3 is 17 amino acids long. The CDR3 DNA is TGTGCCAGCAGCCTGAAGACAGGGTTTGATTTCCCCTACGAGCAGTACTTC. Residues: CASSLKTGFDFPYEQYF.

This clone appeared a single time. The V gene is TRBV18, the J gene TRBJ1-6, with TRBD1 matching 9 bases. J was trimmed by 10 bases and V by 9 bases; bases with no gene match: 13. CDR1 and CDR2 (germline): KGHSH, LQKENI. The CDR3 has 15 residues. CDR3 DNA: TGTGCCAGTCAACAGGGACAGGGAAGGTTATCACCCCTCCACTTT. Encoded protein: CASQQGQGRLSPLHF.

The J gene is TRBJ1-6, the V gene TRBV9; TRBD1 matches at 9 bases. CDR1 and CDR2 from the germline V gene are SGDLS and YYNGEE. V shed 4 bases and J 7 bases; nucleotides not matched to a gene: 12. This CDR3 contains 17 residues. The CDR3 is CASSKNEGQGLNSPLHF. The CDR3 DNA sequence: TGTGCCAGCAGCAAGAATGAGGGACAGGGCCTGAATTCACCCCTCCACTTT.

This chain links TRBV4-1 with TRBJ1-2; 8 bases fit TRBD1. V lost 6 bases to trimming and J lost 4 bases; unmatched junction nucleotides: 7. This CDR3 has 14 amino acids. Germline V CDR1 and CDR2: MGHRA, YSYEKL. The CDR3 nucleotides are TGCGCCAGCAGGCAGACTACAGGGGGCTATGGCTACACCTTC. Encoded protein: CASRQTTGGYGYTF.

This chain uses TRBV18 with TRBJ2-1; D gene ambiguous. Trimming took 2 bases from V and 0 from J, leaving 11 bases between them. Germline loops: CDR1 KGHSH, CDR2 LQKENI. The CDR3 is 16 amino acids. For the CDR3, the DNA is TGTGCCAGCTCACCAAGCGACCCCAGCTCCTACAATGAGCAGTTCTTC. Translating gives CASSPSDPSSYNEQFF.

The chain combines TRBV5-1 with TRBJ2-5, with a tentative D call TRBD2 (7 bases). The CDR3 has 14 residues. V was trimmed by 1 base and J by 2 bases, leaving 9 bases between them. Germline CDR1 and CDR2: SGHRS and YFSETQ. This CDR3 reads CASSLRGGQETQYF. The CDR3 nucleotides are TGCGCCAGCAGCTTGAGGGGGGGACAAGAGACCCAGTACTTC.